These 13 T cell receptor beta chains were all obtained from the same sample, sequenced in a study of shared clonotypes between healthy human individuals. Measured with immunoSEQ multiplex PCR; TCRdb has only the in-frame clones, and not every one. Of around 1.4 million clones listed, 98% to 99% are singletons. Input material: naive CD4+ T cells sorted from blood. Stated subset: CD45RA+ positively selected. These TCRs come from a man aged 25-40 years in good health.

V and J are TRBV14 and TRBJ2-7; 7 nucleotides line up with TRBD1. CDR3 length: 13 residues. V trimming: 4 bases; J trimming: 1 base; junction bases outside the gene matches: 1. Germline V gene sequence: CDR1 SGHDN, CDR2 FVKESK. The CDR3 nucleotides are TGTGCCAGCAGCCGGACAGGTTCCTACGAGCAGTACTTC. It codes for CASSRTGSYEQYF.

This CDR3 reads CASSDGQYSGNTIYF. The DNA for the CDR3 is TGTGCCAGCTCGGACGGACAGTACTCTGGAAACACCATATATTTT. The J gene is TRBJ1-3, the V gene TRBV18; tentatively, D is TRBD1 (6 bases). Germline CDR1 and CDR2: KGHSH and LQKENI. The ends were cut back, 6 bases at V and 0 bases at J, with 12 bases in the middle. The CDR3 runs 15 residues.

This rearrangement joins TRBV20-1 to TRBJ2-1; no reliable D call. CDR1 is DFQATT and CDR2 is SNEGSKA in the germline V gene (reference sequence). Trimming took 4 bases from V and 15 from J, leaving 10 bases between them. The CDR3 consists of 9 residues. DNA of the CDR3: TGCAGTGCTATTCCAGATCTGTTCTTC. Translated, it gives CSAIPDLFF.

A remark on this clone: The same CDR3 arises from other DNA sequences in this sample as well. The V call is TRBV5-1, the J call TRBJ2-5; 11 bases map to TRBD2. CDR1 SGHRS and CDR2 YFSETQ come from the germline V gene. Germline trimming cut 2 bases from V and 4 bases from J; bases unmatched to any gene: 1. The CDR3 runs to 14 residues. The CDR3 region has the DNA TGCGCCAGCAGCTTAACTAGCGGGAGAGAGACCCAGTACTTC. It translates to CASSLTSGRETQYF.

The chain is built from TRBV9 and TRBJ2-1; 9 positions agree with TRBD2. Unmatched junction bases numbered 8, after V lost 3 bases and J lost 10 bases. This CDR3 is 14 amino acids long. Per the germline V gene, CDR1 is SGDLS and CDR2 is YYNGEE. The CDR3 sequence is CASSAAPGLAEQFF. In DNA, the CDR3 is TGTGCCAGCAGCGCAGCTCCGGGACTAGCCGAGCAGTTCTTC.

Comment on this clone: Within the sample, other DNA sequences also encode this same CDR3. The chain joins TRBV5-1 to TRBJ2-7; 7 bases agree with TRBD1. CDR1 and CDR2 (germline): SGHRS, YFSETQ. The CDR3 is 13 residues long. V was pared by 2 bases and J by 4 bases, with 3 bases of the junction left unmatched. CDR3 sequence: CASSFEGAYEQYF. The CDR3 DNA is TGCGCCAGCAGCTTTGAGGGGGCTTACGAGCAGTACTTC.

The chain links TRBV7-9 to TRBJ2-7, with 7 bases that match TRBD1. The CDR3 runs 14 residues. The V gene's germline CDR1 is SEHNR and CDR2 FQNEAQ (reference sequence). V lost 5 bases to trimming and J lost 4 bases; unmatched junction nucleotides: 8. The chain's CDR3 is CASSPLGQFYEQYF. CDR3 bases: TGTGCCAGCAGCCCTCTGGGACAGTTTTACGAGCAGTACTTC.

A single count supports this clone. The chain couples TRBV19 to TRBJ2-7; no clear D gene. The CDR3 has 19 residues. V was shortened by 3 bases and J by 2 bases, with 26 bases between the two germline ends. CDR1 is LNHDA, CDR2 SQIVND, per germline (reference sequence). In nucleotides, the CDR3 is TGTGCCAGTAGTATTATGGGCCTTCGGCAGGAGATACCAACCTACGAGCAGTACTTC. It yields the protein CASSIMGLRQEIPTYEQYF. Variable domain in full (rest from reference TRBV19 and TRBJ2-7): DGGITQSPKYLFRKEGQNVTLSCEQNLNHDAMYWYRQDPGQGLRLIYYSQIVNDFQKGDIAEGYSVSREKKESFPLTVTSAQKNPTAFYLCASSIMGLRQEIPTYEQYFGPGTRLTVT.

With respect to this clone: The same CDR3 is also encoded by other DNA sequences in this sample. V is TRBV11-3 and J is TRBJ2-3; D call uncertain. Germline V gene sequence: CDR1 SGHNT, CDR2 YENEEA. V lost 2 bases and J lost 6, with 3 bases in between. The CDR3 runs 11 residues. The CDR3 is CASSLTDTQYF. The DNA for the CDR3 is TGTGCCAGCAGCTTAACGGATACGCAGTATTTT.

The rearrangement links TRBV7-9 to TRBJ2-7; a weak D match, TRBD2 (5 bases). Germline lookup yields CDR1 SEHNR and CDR2 FQNEAQ (reference sequence). The germline V and J ends were trimmed by 3 bases and 2 bases, with 17 bases remaining between them. CDR3 size: 16 residues. DNA for the CDR3: TGTGCCAGCAGCTTTATTCCTAGCAGTTCACCCTACGAGCAGTACTTC. It codes for CASSFIPSSSPYEQYF.

In regard to this clone: One junction end disagrees with the germline gene, perhaps due to a read error. The J gene is TRBJ1-5, the V gene TRBV15; the D gene is possibly TRBD1 (5 bases). This CDR3 comprises 14 residues. The germline gives CDR1 LNHNV, CDR2 YYDKDF (reference sequence). The DNA of the CDR3 is TGTGCCACCAGCCGAGACAGTTTCGGTCAGCCCCAGCATTTT. It translates to CATSRDSFGQPQHF.

The chain carries TRBV6-5 and TRBJ2-2; D is undetermined. Germline CDR1 MNHEY, CDR2 SVGAGI. The CDR3 loop spans 14 amino acids. Deletions cut 5 bases from V and 2 bases from J, with 9 bases between. CDR3 residues: CASSPRTNTGELFF. The CDR3 DNA is TGTGCCAGCAGTCCACGAACAAACACCGGGGAGCTGTTTTTT.

This chain joins TRBV28 and TRBJ2-7; 7 positions match TRBD2. Germline V lookup: CDR1 MDHEN, CDR2 SYDVKM. V was pared by 8 bases and J by 7 bases, with 17 bases of the junction left unmatched. The CDR3 loop spans 15 amino acids. The DNA of the CDR3 is TGTGCCAGCTATAGTTCGACGGGAGGCTGGTGGGAGCAGTACTTC. This encodes CASYSSTGGWWEQYF.